Sequencing of this T cell receptor (beta chain) was carried out in a study of OX40 agonist ivuxolimab in advanced cancers. Of note for this clone: Its antigen remains unknown.

General study points: Among patients with partial responses at 0.1-3.0 mg/kg, clonal expansion was among the lowest.

TCRdb keeps only in-frame clones here, not all; method: immunoSEQ multiplex PCR. Here the sample spans tens of thousands of clones, roughly 90% being singletons. There are 14 residues in the CDR3. Trimming took 4 bases from V and 6 from J, leaving 15 bases between them. In germline, CDR1 is SGHAT, CDR2 FQNNGV. The chain employs TRBV11-2 and TRBJ1-2; weak D call: TRBD1 (6 bases). The source of this sequence is an adult with an advanced solid tumor such as melanoma, head and neck, liver or kidney cancer. The specimen was CD4+ or CD8+ T cells sorted from blood, collected in a trial of the OX40 agonist ivuxolimab. CDR3 protein: CASSSGPGEDGYTF. CDR3 nucleotide sequence: TGTGCCAGCAGCTCCGGTCCAGGGGAAGATGGCTACACCTTC. Supplemented by reference TRBV11-2 and TRBJ1-2, the full variable domain reads EAGVAQSPRYKIIEKRQSVAFWCNPISGHATLYWYQQILGQGPKLLIQFQNNGVVDDSQLPKDRFSAERLKGVDSTLKIQPAKLEDSAVYLCASSSGPGEDGYTFGSGTRLTVV.